This TCR beta chain originates from a study of blood T cell repertoires in COVID-19. Across the study: Acute and convalescent COVID-19 samples came from the United States, Italy and Spain. In each case, the material was cDNA or gDNA derived from T cells, B-cell-depleted T cells, or PBMCs.

The CDR3 runs 13 residues. Germline V gene sequence: CDR1 WNHNN, CDR2 SYGVQD (reference sequence). V was shortened by 10 bases and J by 3 bases, with 15 bases between the two germline ends. Original processing notes: Amplification of reference gene primers was used by the study to estimate nucleated cell counts. The assay was immunoSEQ multiplex PCR, and TCRdb's table has in-frame clones only and misses some. Clone size and V and J calls were adopted from that table, with D and trimming inferred from the DNA. The table lists some 300,000 clones, roughly 88% of them singletons, with approximately 6.6% in the top ten.

The receptor was isolated from a woman between 25 and 40 years old who had recovered from COVID-19. The rearrangement links TRBV10-1 to TRBJ1-2; the D gene is possibly TRBD1 (6 bases). Material: peripheral blood. The CDR3 DNA follows: TGCGCCACCTGGGGGGGGGCGGACTATGGCTACACCTTC. The encoded protein is CATWGGADYGYTF.